This T cell receptor (beta chain) was identified during a study of read filtering for tumor transcriptome and immune sequencing. Study background: By R-ISS, stages I, II and III held approximately 8, 16 and 7 patients.

This clonotype was detected ten times or more. CDR3 length: 12 residues. The germline V and J ends were trimmed by 6 bases and 7 bases, with 10 bases remaining between them. From 300 to 400 ng of RNA, a library with molecular barcoded alpha/delta and beta/gamma adaptors was made. MiXCR, run by TCRdb on the reads, gives a single entry per CDR3 protein. Of 75,000 to 95,000 distinct CDR3 sequences in the sample, 20% to 25% were seen once. The source material was a population of CD138-negative cells sorted from bone marrow. This TCR was sampled from a donor aged 40 or older with multiple myeloma. This chain joins TRBV12-3 or TRBV12-4 and TRBJ2-1; D is unclear. This chain's CDR3 is CASSPSRNEQFF. The CDR3 coding sequence is TGTGCCAGCAGCCCTTCGAGAAATGAGCAGTTCTTC.